This T cell receptor beta chain emerged from a study of blood T cell repertoires in COVID-19. Overall study: The samples span acute and convalescent COVID-19 from the United States, Italy and Spain. T cells, B-cell-depleted T cells, or PBMCs provided the cDNA or gDNA that served as material.

Original handling: Counts of nucleated cells, estimated from reference gene primer amplification, were obtained. Using immunoSEQ multiplex PCR, the repertoire was profiled, and TCRdb retains in-frame clones only, with some absent. V, J and clone size are those of that table, while D and trimming were read from the DNA. The repertoire holds approximately 92,000 clones, with around 85% as singletons. Patients from Seattle were sampled longitudinally, starting during active infection. The CDR3 spans 16 residues. Per the germline V gene, CDR1 is MNHEY and CDR2 is SMNVEV (reference sequence). The V and J ends lost 3 bases and 4 bases, in that order; junction bases with no gene match: 3. This clone came up a few times.

This sequence originates from a woman aged 55-69 years with COVID-19, enrolled during active disease. The chain uses TRBV27 and TRBJ1-6; 10 bases are shared with TRBD1. Sequenced: peripheral blood. The CDR3 loop reads CASSFRQGAYNSPLHF. CDR3 DNA sequence: TGTGCCAGCAGTTTTCGACAGGGGGCGTATAATTCACCCCTCCACTTT.